This TCR beta chain appears in the sequencing data of a study of beta chain features in type 1 diabetes. The germline V gene encodes CDR1 SGDLS and CDR2 YYNGEE. Between the trimmed V and J ends, which lost 3 bases and 3 bases, there was a span of 10 bases. This CDR3 comprises 14 residues. Every bit of the isolated RNA underwent reverse transcription, so sequencing read expressed TCRB transcripts. Measured with immunoSEQ multiplex PCR; TCRdb has only the in-frame clones, and not every one. Found here are about 330,000 clones, roughly 9.6% of them singletons; the top ten hold around 0.015%. The rearrangement joins TRBV9 to TRBJ2-1, with a weak D call TRBD1 (6 bases). The TCR originated in a woman aged 30 to 39 in good health. Source material: naive CD4+ T cells from blood. CDR3 loop: CASSALQGYNEQFF. The CDR3 region has the DNA TGTGCCAGCAGCGCCTTACAGGGCTACAATGAGCAGTTCTTC.